This T cell receptor beta chain emerged from a study of cytomegalovirus exposure and HLA in healthy donors. PCR primers comprised 60 Vbeta and 13 Jbeta primers. Sequenced by immunoSEQ multiplex PCR; TCRdb stores in-frame clones only, minus some. The sample shows tens of thousands of clones, 89% of them seen only once. Per germline, CDR1 LNHDA and CDR2 SQIVND (reference sequence). J was trimmed by 9 bases and V by 4 bases; bases with no gene match: 11. This CDR3 contains 15 residues. Study observations and caveats: Specific recognition of CMV antigens was confirmed in vitro for three chains (all CMV-associated). More clonal expansion characterized HLA-associated TCR beta chains than equally common others in a later analysis. The study recorded 150 to 200 TCR beta chains that were cytomegalovirus-associated. In a later analysis, DRB1 alleles had the most associated TCRs; HLA-C alleles the fewest.

With regard to this clone: What it recognizes is unknown.

The sequencing sample was made of PBMCs. V usage is TRBV19 and J usage is TRBJ1-5; 8 positions agree with TRBD1. The sequence came from a young man in good health and CMV-seropositive. The DNA for the CDR3 is TGTGCCAGTAGTAGACCGGGACAGGTTTATCGGCCCCAGCATTTT. It is translated as CASSRPGQVYRPQHF. The entire variable domain, with the rest obtained from reference TRBV19 and TRBJ1-5, is as follows: DGGITQSPKYLFRKEGQNVTLSCEQNLNHDAMYWYRQDPGQGLRLIYYSQIVNDFQKGDIAEGYSVSREKKESFPLTVTSAQKNPTAFYLCASSRPGQVYRPQHFGDGTRLSIL.